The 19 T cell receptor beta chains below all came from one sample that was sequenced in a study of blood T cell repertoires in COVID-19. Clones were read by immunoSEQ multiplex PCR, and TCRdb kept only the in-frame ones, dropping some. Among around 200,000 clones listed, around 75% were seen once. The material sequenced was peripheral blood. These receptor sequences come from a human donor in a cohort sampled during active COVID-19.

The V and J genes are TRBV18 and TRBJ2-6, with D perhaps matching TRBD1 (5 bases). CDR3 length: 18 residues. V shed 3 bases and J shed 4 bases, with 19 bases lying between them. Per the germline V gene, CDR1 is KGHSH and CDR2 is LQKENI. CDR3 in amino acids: CASSPPQEGWVGANVLTF. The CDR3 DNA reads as TGTGCCAGCTCACCCCCACAGGAAGGGTGGGTCGGGGCCAACGTCCTGACTTTC.

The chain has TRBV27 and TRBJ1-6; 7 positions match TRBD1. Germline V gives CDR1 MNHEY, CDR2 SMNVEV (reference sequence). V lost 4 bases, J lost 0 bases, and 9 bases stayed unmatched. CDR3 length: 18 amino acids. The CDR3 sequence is CASSSTDRASSYNSPLHF. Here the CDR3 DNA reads TGTGCCAGCAGTTCTACCGACAGGGCCAGCTCCTATAATTCACCCCTCCACTTT.

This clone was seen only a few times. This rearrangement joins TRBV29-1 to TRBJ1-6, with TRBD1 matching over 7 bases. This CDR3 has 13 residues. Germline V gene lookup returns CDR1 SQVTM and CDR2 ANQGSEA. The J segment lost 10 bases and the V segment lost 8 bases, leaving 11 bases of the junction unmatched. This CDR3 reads CSTRQGIGSPLHF. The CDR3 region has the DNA TGCAGCACGCGACAGGGAATAGGATCACCCCTCCACTTT.

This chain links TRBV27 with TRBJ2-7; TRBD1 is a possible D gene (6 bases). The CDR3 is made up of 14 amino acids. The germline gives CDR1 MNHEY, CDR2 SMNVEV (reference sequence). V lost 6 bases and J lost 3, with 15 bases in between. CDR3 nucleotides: TGTGCCAGCAGATTTAGGACAGACAACTACGAGCAGTACTTC. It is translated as CASRFRTDNYEQYF.

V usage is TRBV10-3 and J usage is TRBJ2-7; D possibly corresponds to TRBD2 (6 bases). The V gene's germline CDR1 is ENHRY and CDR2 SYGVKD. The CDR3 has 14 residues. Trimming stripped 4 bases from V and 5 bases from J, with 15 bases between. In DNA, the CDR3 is TGTGCCATCAGTGGGCTCCAGGGAGGCAACGAGCAGTACTTC. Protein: CAISGLQGGNEQYF.

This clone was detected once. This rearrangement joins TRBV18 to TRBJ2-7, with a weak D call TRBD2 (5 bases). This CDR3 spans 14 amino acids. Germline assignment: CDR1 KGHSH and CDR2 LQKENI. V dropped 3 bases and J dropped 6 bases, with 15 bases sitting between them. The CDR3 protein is CASSPRTGISEQYF. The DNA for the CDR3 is TGTGCCAGCTCACCCCGTACGGGGATCTCCGAGCAGTACTTC.

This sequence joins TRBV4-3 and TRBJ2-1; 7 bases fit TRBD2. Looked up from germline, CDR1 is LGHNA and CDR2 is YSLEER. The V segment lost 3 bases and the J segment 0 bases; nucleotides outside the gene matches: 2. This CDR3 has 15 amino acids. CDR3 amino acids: CASSQGGGSYNEQFF. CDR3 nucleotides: TGCGCCAGCAGCCAGGGGGGGGGCTCCTACAATGAGCAGTTCTTC.

The CDR3 bases are TGTGCCAGCTCGGATATGGACAGGGTGAACACTGAAGCTTTCTTT. Protein product: CASSDMDRVNTEAFF. The gene calls are TRBV18 and TRBJ1-1; 8 nucleotides align to TRBD1. CDR1 is KGHSH and CDR2 is LQKENI in the germline V gene. Germline trimming cut 6 bases from V and 0 bases from J; bases unmatched to any gene: 6. The CDR3 has 15 amino acids.

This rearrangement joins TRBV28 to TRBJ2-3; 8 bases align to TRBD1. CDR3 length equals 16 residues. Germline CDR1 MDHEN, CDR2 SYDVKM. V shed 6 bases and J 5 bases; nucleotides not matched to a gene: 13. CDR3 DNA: TGTGCCAGCAGGAGTACACTCCAGGGGGCGCGAGATACGCAGTATTTT. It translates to CASRSTLQGARDTQYF.

CDR3 in DNA: TGTGCCAGCCAGGCTCCCGGAAACTATGGCTACACCTTC. Translated, it gives CASQAPGNYGYTF. This chain uses TRBV6-5 with TRBJ1-2; D unresolved. Looked up from germline, CDR1 is MNHEY and CDR2 is SVGAGI. The CDR3 spans 13 residues. V was shortened by 8 bases and J by 2 bases, with 12 bases between the two germline ends.

The CDR3, as DNA: TGTGCCAGCAGCCCAAGCGGGAGGTCACAAGAGACCCAGTACTTC. This codes for CASSPSGRSQETQYF. V usage is TRBV7-3 and J usage is TRBJ2-5; 9 bases are shared with TRBD2. Trimming cost V 5 bases and J 2 bases; bases outside gene matches: 6. Germline CDR1 reads SGHTA; CDR2 reads FQGTGA. The CDR3 contains 15 residues.

CDR3 residues: CATSELGLAGDEQFF. The DNA of the CDR3 is TGTGCCACCAGTGAACTCGGACTAGCGGGAGATGAGCAGTTCTTC. This chain joins TRBV24-1 and TRBJ2-1, with 13 nucleotides matching TRBD2. The CDR3 loop spans 15 amino acids. The germline V gene encodes CDR1 KGHDR and CDR2 SFDVKD. Trimming removed 4 bases from V and 8 bases from J; junction bases left unmatched: 4.

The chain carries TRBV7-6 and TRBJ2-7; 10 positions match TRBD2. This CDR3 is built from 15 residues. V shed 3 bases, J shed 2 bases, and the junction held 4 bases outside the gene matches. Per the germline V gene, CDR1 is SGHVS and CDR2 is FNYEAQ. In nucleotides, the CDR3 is TGTGCCAGCAGCTTCGGAGCGGGAGGGGCCTACGAGCAGTACTTC. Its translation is CASSFGAGGAYEQYF.

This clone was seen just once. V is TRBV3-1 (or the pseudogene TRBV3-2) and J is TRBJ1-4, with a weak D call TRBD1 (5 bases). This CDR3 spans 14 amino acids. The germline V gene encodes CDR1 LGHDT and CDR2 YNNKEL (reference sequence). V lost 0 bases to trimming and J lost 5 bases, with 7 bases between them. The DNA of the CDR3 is TGTGCCAGCAGCCAAGATGCAGGGAATGAAAAACTGTTTTTT. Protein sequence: CASSQDAGNEKLFF.

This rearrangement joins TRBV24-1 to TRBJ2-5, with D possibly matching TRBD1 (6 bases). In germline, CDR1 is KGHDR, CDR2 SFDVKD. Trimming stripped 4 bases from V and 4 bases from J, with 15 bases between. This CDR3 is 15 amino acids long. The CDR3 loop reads CATSDDAVGGETQYF. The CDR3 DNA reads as TGTGCCACCAGTGACGACGCAGTAGGGGGAGAGACCCAGTACTTC.

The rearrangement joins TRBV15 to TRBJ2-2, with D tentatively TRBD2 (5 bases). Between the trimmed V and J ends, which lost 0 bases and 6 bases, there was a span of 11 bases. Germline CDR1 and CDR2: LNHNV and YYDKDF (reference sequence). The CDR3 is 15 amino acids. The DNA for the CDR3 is TGTGCCACCAGCAGAGATCGAGGGTTGGCCGGGGAGCTGTTTTTT. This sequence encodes CATSRDRGLAGELFF.

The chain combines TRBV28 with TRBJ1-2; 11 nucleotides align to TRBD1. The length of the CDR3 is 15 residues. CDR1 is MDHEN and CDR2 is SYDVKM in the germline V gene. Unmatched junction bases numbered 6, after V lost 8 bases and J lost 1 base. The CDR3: CASWTGGGYNYGYTF. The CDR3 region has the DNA TGTGCCAGCTGGACAGGGGGCGGCTATAACTATGGCTACACCTTC.

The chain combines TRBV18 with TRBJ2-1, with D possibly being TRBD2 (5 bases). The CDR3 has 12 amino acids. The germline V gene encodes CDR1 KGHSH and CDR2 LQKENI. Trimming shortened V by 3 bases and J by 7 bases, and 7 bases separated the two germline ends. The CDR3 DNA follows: TGTGCCAGCTCACCGCGGAGGAATGAGCAGTTCTTC. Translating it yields CASSPRRNEQFF.

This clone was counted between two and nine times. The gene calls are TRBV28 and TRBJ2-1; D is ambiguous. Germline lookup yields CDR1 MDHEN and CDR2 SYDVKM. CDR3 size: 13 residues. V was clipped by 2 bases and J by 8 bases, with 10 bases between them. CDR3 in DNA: TGTGCCAGCAGTTTAGGCCTAGACGATGAGCAGTTCTTC. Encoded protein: CASSLGLDDEQFF.